This T cell receptor (beta chain) appears in the sequencing data of a study of blood T cell repertoires in COVID-19 (dated by TCRdb to about 2020). Regarding the complete study: Collaborator samples came from the United States, Italy and Spain and covered acute and convalescent phases of COVID-19. The material from the prospective study consisted of cDNA or gDNA derived from T cells, B-cell-depleted T cells, or PBMCs. Deeply sampled blood TCRbeta repertoires from subjects exposed to, actively infected with, or recovered from COVID-19 were included in the dataset. The repertoires were released in a freely available public database intended as a resource for research on the immune response to SARS-CoV-2. Samples came from the ongoing ImmuneRACE study (first 160 participants) plus 1,254 subjects from 6 global collaborators. The sample metadata nearly always contained a de-identified subject ID, COVID-19 status, age in years and sex. Where HLA class I and class II types were available, the types were taken from metadata supplied by the sample provider, not from assay-based typing.

TCRbeta CDR3 regions were amplified from genomic DNA by means of the immunoSEQ Assay, a bias-controlled multiplex PCR. On the authors' methods: The number of nucleated cells in each sample was estimated from the amplification of reference gene primers within the assay. Sequence reads were collapsed and filtered to measure the absolute abundance of every unique TCRbeta CDR3 rearrangement. For each sample, productive Simpson clonality was calculated by taking the square root of Simpson's diversity index across productive rearrangements. TCRdb limited this immuneACCESS table to in-frame rearrangements with V and J called. A share of clones is missing; checked studies link under half to unresolved V genes, and the rest is unexplained. The V and J calls and clone size come from that table; D and trimming were worked out from the DNA. The sample table holds roughly 100,000 clones, of which about nine tenths were seen once. About 3.3% of the sample is held by the ten biggest clonotypes.

About this clone: Its binding antigen is unknown. Base-call qualities are not available, and no considerably larger clone is one nucleotide away.

Whole blood was collected in K2EDTA tubes by collaborating institutions according to the institutions' own protocols. For TCRbeta analysis, collaborators shipped samples as frozen whole blood, isolated PBMCs, or DNA extracted from either of those sample types. V is pruned by 4 bases and J by 5 bases, leaving 10 bases of the junction without a gene match. Its CDR3 holds 16 amino acids, cysteine through phenylalanine. Just CDR3 DNA is preserved here, 48 bases in frame from base 1. The germline V gene (reference sequence) yields SGHNT for CDR1 and YYREEE for CDR2. Results the study describes overall, beyond this receptor: How much clinical and demographic metadata was included differed by source and by participant, and the metadata was provided uncurated.

The sequenced sample consisted of peripheral blood. The rearranged chain carries TRBV5-4 and TRBJ2-5, and 11 junction bases match TRBD2. The clonotype comes from a woman in her seventies with acute or convalescent COVID-19. The CDR3 in this case is CASSEELAGGQETQYF. The DNA reads as follows: TGTGCCAGCAGCGAGGAATTAGCGGGGGGGCAGGAGACCCAGTACTTC.